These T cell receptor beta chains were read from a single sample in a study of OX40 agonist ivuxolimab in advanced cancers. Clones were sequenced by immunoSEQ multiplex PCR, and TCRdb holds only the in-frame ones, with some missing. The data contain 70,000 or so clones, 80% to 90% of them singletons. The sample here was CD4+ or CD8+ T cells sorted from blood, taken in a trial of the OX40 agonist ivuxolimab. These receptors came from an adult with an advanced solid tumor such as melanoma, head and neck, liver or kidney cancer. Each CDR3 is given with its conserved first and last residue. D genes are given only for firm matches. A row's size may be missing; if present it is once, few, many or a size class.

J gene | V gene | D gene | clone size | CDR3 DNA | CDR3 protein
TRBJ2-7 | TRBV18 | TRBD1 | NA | TGTGCCAGCTCTCCTCCCGGACAGGGCCCCTACGAGCAGTACTTC | CASSPPGQGPYEQYF
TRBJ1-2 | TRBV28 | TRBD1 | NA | TGTGCCAGCAGTTCCGGGACAGGGGCCACCTATGGCTACACCTTC | CASSSGTGATYGYTF
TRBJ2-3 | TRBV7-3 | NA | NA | TGTGCCAGCAGCCAGAACGCGGGGTCCACAGATACGCAGTATTTT | CASSQNAGSTDTQYF
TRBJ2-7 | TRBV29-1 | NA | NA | TGCAGCGTTGAAGACCCCCGTTACGAGCAGTACTTC | CSVEDPRYEQYF
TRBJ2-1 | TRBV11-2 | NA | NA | TGTGCCAGGAAAACACAGGGGAGGCATGAGCAGTTCTTC | CARKTQGRHEQFF
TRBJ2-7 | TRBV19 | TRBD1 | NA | TGTGCCAGCAAGCTATCAGGACAGGGAAATTTATACGAGCAGTACTTC | CASKLSGQGNLYEQYF
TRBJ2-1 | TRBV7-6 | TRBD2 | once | TGTGCCAGCAGCCGACCTACTAGCGGCCACTACAATGAGCAGTTCTTC | CASSRPTSGHYNEQFF
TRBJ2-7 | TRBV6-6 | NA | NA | TGTGCCAGCGAATCTAACAGGGACGAGCAGTACTTC | CASESNRDEQYF
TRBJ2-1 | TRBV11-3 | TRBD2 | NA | TGTGCCAGCAGCCGACGACTAGCGGGAGGATCCTACAATGAGCAGTTCTTC | CASSRRLAGGSYNEQFF
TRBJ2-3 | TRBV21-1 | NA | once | TGTGCCAGCAGCTGGGTGAGGCATAAGAAGACAGATACGCAGTATTTT | CASSWVRHKKTDTQYF
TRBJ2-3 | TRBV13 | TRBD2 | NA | TGTGCCAGCAGCGGAGGGGTTAGCGGGAATACAGATACGCAGTATTTT | CASSGGVSGNTDTQYF
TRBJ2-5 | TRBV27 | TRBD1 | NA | TGTGCCAGCAGCTCCGGGACAGGGGGCGCGGAGACCCAGTACTTC | CASSSGTGGAETQYF
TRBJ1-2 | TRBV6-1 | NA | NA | TGTGCCAGCGGGGGCAGGGATTTCAACTATGGCTACACCTTC | CASGGRDFNYGYTF
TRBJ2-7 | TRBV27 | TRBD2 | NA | TGTGCCAGCAGTTTATGGAGCGGGAGTCGTCCGGAGCAGTACTTC | CASSLWSGSRPEQYF
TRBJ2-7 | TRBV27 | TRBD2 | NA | TGTGCCAGCAGTTTCGGGGGGGCTATGCCCTACGAGCAGTACTTC | CASSFGGAMPYEQYF
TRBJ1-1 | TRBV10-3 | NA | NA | TGTGCCATCAGTGAGGGACGGCTGAACACTGAAGCTTTCTTT | CAISEGRLNTEAFF
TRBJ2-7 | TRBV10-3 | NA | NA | TGTGCCATCAGTGAGGAGAGAGGGGGGTTTCTGTACGAGCAGTACTTC | CAISEERGGFLYEQYF
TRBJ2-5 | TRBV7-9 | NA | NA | TGTGCCAGCAGCTTAGGGTCGGGTGGACAAGAGACCCAGTACTTC | CASSLGSGGQETQYF
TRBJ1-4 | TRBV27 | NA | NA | TGTGCCAGCAGGGCCTTTAATGAAAAACTGTTTTTT | CASRAFNEKLFF
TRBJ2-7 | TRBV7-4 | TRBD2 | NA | TGTGCCAGCAGCGGGCTAGCGGGAGGATTGGAGCAGTACTTC | CASSGLAGGLEQYF
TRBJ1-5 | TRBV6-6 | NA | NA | TGTGCCAGCAGTTACGGGGGGCAACCCAATCAGCCCCAGCATTTT | CASSYGGQPNQPQHF
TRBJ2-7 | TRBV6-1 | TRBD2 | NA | TGTGCCAGCCACCCGGGACTAGCCTACGAGCAGTACTTC | CASHPGLAYEQYF
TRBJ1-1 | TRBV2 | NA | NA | TGTGCCAGCAGCCGCCAGGGTACGCAGGGCACTGAAGCTTTCTTT | CASSRQGTQGTEAFF
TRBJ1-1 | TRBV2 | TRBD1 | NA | TGTGCCAGCAGAGGGGACAGGGTAGGAACTGAAGCTTTCTTT | CASRGDRVGTEAFF
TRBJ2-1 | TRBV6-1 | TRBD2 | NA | TGTGCCAGCAGTCCGGGAGGGCTTAACAATGAGCAGTTCTTC | CASSPGGLNNEQFF
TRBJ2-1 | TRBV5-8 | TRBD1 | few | TGTGCCAGCAGCCGCCAGGGGGCGGACAATGAGCAGTTCTTC | CASSRQGADNEQFF
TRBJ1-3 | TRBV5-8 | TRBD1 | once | TGTGCCAGCAGCTTGGGGCTGGGACAGTCGGTCTCTGGAAACACCATATATTTT | CASSLGLGQSVSGNTIYF
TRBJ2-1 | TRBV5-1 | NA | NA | TGCGCCAGCAGCCCTCCCGGATCCTACAATGAGCAGTTCTTC | CASSPPGSYNEQFF
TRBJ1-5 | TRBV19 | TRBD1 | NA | TGTGCCAGTAGGGGACAGGGGACCGGGAGCAATCAGCCCCAGCATTTT | CASRGQGTGSNQPQHF
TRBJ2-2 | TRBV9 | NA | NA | TGTGCCAGCAGCGTAGGGGGCAGGTCGAACACCGGGGAGCTGTTTTTT | CASSVGGRSNTGELFF
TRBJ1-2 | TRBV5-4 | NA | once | TGTGCCAGCAGCTTTACGGGCCTTAACTATGGCTACACCTTC | CASSFTGLNYGYTF
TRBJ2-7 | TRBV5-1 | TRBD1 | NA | TGCGCCAGCAGCTTGACCGGGACAGGGTACGAGCAGTACTTC | CASSLTGTGYEQYF
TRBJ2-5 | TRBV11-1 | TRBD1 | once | TGTGCCAGCAGCTTACAACAGGGGTTGGAGACCCAGTACTTC | CASSLQQGLETQYF
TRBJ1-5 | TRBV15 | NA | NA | TGTGCCACCAGCAGAGAGACAGGTCCTAGCAATCAGCCCCAGCATTTT | CATSRETGPSNQPQHF
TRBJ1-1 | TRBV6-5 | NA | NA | TGTGCCAGCAGTTCCCCAATAGCTTCAGGGCTCACTGAAGCTTTCTTT | CASSSPIASGLTEAFF
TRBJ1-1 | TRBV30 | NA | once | TGTGCCTGGACCCCGCAGGGTGGGACTGAAGCTTTCTTT | CAWTPQGGTEAFF
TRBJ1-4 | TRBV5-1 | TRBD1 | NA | TGCGCCAGCAGCCCCAGGGGGCCCGGTGAAAAACTGTTTTTT | CASSPRGPGEKLFF
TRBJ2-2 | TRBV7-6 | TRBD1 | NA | TGTGCCAGCTTGCCCCGGACAGGGGGGCCCGGGGAGCTGTTTTTT | CASLPRTGGPGELFF
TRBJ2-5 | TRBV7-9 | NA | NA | TGTGCCAGCAGCATGGACGAAGAGACCCAGTACTTC | CASSMDEETQYF
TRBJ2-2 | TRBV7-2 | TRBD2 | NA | TGTGCCAGCAGCCAAACGGTAGCGGGGGCCCGCCGAGGGCTGTTTTTT | CASSQTVAGARRGLFF
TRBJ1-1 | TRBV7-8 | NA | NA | TGTGCCAGCAGCTTTGGAGCGCGGGGATCTTTCTTT | CASSFGARGSFF
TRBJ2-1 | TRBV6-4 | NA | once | TGTGCCAGCAGTGACTCCAGGGGGGCGGATGAGCAGTTCTTC | CASSDSRGADEQFF
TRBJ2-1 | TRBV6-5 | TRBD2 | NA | TGTGCCAGTCAGCGGGGGATCTACAATGAGCAGTTCTTC | CASQRGIYNEQFF
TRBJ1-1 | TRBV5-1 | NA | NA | TGCGCCAGCAGCTTGACGGGGTCGAACACTGAAGCTTTCTTT | CASSLTGSNTEAFF
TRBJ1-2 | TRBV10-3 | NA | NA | TGTGCCACCCCCGAGGACCCACCGGGGAGTGGCTACACCTTC | CATPEDPPGSGYTF